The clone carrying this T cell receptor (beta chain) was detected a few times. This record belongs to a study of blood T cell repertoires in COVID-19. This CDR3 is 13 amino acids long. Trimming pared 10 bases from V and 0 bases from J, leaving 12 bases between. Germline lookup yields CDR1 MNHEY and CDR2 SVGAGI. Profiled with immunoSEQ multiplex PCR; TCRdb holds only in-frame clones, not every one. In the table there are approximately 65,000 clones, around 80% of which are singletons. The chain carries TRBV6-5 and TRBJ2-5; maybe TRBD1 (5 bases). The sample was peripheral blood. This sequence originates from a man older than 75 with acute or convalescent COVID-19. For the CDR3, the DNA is TGTGCCACCCTGGACATCGACCAAGAGACCCAGTACTTC. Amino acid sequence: CATLDIDQETQYF.